This T cell receptor (beta chain) was sequenced in a study of blood T cell repertoires in COVID-19 (dated by TCRdb to 2020 to 2022). For the study in its entirety: Samples covering the acute and convalescent phases of COVID-19 were provided by collaborators in the United States, Italy and Spain. The prospective study material was composed of cDNA or gDNA derived from T cells, B-cell-depleted T cells, or PBMCs. Deeply sampled blood TCRbeta repertoires from subjects exposed to, actively infected with, or recovered from COVID-19 were included in the dataset. A freely available public database, intended as a resource for researchers studying the immune response to SARS-CoV-2, is where the repertoires were released. Samples were obtained from the ongoing ImmuneRACE study (first 160 participants) and from 1,254 subjects provided by 6 global collaborators. Nearly every sample came with metadata listing a de-identified subject ID, COVID-19 status, age in years and sex. Where available, HLA class I and class II types were taken from metadata supplied by the sample provider and were not determined by assay-based typing.

TCRbeta CDR3 regions were amplified from genomic DNA by means of the immunoSEQ Assay, a bias-controlled multiplex PCR. From the authors' description of their analysis: Within the assay, amplification of reference gene primers was used to estimate how many nucleated cells each sample contained. Sequence reads were collapsed and filtered to measure the absolute abundance of every unique TCRbeta CDR3 rearrangement. For each sample, productive Simpson clonality was calculated by taking the square root of Simpson's diversity index across productive rearrangements. TCRdb took this table from immuneACCESS and kept in-frame rearrangements with V and J called. Such tables lack part of the clones; where checked against another copy, unresolved V genes explain under half of the gap, and the rest is unexplained. For V, J and clone size, that table is used; D and trimming come from the DNA. This sample comprises 300,000 to 400,000 clones, roughly 90% of them detected only once. The ten largest clones take up 9.5% to 10% of the sample.

Germline trimming: 1 base from V, 5 bases from J; junction bases outside gene matches: 13. CDR1 and CDR2, looked up from the germline V gene (reference sequence), are SEHNR and FQNEAQ. The CDR3 has 18 amino acids, counting the end cysteine and phenylalanine. Only the CDR3 DNA stays, 54 bases, in frame from base 1. This clone was observed a few times. Its binding antigen is unknown. Per-nucleotide qualities are absent, and no much larger clonotype sits a single base away. Results the study describes overall, beyond this receptor: The amount of clinical and demographic metadata varied by source and participant and was provided uncurated.

In Seattle, one collaborating source enrolled patients while the infection was active and tracked those patients longitudinally over the course of disease. Each collaborating institution followed its own protocols to collect whole blood in K2EDTA tubes. For TCRbeta analysis, collaborators shipped samples in one of three forms: frozen whole blood, isolated PBMCs, or DNA extracted from either of those sample types. The specimen sequenced was peripheral blood. This sequence was found in a man aged 25 to 40 with COVID-19, enrolled during active disease. The chain couples TRBV7-9 to TRBJ2-1; a stretch of 8 junction bases matches TRBD2. Here the CDR3 is given as CASSLGGFAGGRDNEQFF. The nucleotide sequence is given as TGTGCCAGCAGCTTAGGGGGCTTCGCGGGAGGTCGGGACAATGAGCAGTTCTTC.